This entry describes one TCR beta chain. Antigen specificity is unknown. The data belong to a study of PD-1 blockade in classical Hodgkin lymphoma. Study conclusions and caveats: According to reports, newly diagnosed patients had lower baseline TCR diversity than healthy donors, and relapsed/refractory patients had lower baseline TCR diversity still.

The time point was: newly diagnosed, previously untreated cHL patient sample. It was PBMCs in newly diagnosed, untreated classical Hodgkin lymphoma that served as comparison. Per germline, CDR1 GTSNPN and CDR2 SVGIG (reference sequence). The V segment lost 5 bases and the J segment 4 bases; nucleotides outside the gene matches: 9. The CDR3 extends over 15 amino acids. The protocol was immunoSEQ multiplex PCR, while the TCRdb copy is restricted to in-frame clones and leaves out a portion. The sample contains tens of thousands of clones, 85% to 95% of which appear only once. This clonotype was sampled from a human donor with classical Hodgkin lymphoma. The sample consisted of peripheral blood mononuclear cells (PBMCs). This chain uses TRBV30 with TRBJ2-2, with TRBD1 matching over 8 bases. CDR3 sequence reads: CAWQFQGAGTGELFF. The CDR3 DNA sequence: TGTGCCTGGCAATTTCAGGGGGCTGGCACCGGGGAGCTGTTTTTT.